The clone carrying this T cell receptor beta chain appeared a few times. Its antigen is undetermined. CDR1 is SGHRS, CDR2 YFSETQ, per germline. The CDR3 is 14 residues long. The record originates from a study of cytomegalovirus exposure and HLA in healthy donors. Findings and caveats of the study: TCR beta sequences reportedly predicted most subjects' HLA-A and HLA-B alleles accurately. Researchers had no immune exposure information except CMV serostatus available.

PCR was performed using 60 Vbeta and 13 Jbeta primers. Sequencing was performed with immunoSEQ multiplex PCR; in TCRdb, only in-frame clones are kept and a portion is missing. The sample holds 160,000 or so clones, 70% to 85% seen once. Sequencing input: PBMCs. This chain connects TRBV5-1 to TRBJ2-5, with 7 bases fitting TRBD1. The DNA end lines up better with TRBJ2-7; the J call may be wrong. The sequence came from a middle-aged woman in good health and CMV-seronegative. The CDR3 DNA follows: TGCGCCAGCTCCGCCGGGGACAGCTCCTACGAGCAGTACTTC. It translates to CASSAGDSSYEQYF.